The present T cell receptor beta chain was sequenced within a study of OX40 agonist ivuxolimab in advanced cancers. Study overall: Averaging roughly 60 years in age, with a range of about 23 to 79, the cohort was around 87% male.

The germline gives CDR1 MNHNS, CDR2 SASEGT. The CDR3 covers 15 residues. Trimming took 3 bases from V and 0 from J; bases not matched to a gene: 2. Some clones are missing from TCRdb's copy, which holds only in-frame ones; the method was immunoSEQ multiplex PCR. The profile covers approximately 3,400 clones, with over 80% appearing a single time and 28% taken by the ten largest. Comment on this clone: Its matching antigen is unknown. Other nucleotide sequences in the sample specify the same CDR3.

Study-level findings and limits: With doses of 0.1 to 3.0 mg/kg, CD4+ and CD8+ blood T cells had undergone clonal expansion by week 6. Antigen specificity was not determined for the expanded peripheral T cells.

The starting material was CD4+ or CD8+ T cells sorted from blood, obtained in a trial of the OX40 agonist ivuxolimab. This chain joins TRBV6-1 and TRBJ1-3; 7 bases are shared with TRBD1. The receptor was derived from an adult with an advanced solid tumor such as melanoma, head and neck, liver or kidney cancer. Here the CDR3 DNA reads TGTGCCAGCAGTGAGGACAGGAACTCTGGAAACACCATATATTTT. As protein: CASSEDRNSGNTIYF.